This is a list of T cell receptor beta chains from one sample in a study of T cells after yellow fever vaccination. TCRdb re-called the 5' RACE reads through MiXCR, storing one row per CDR3 protein. The repertoire holds 320,000 or so distinct CDR3 sequences, with 8.1% as singletons. The sample in question was PBMCs, obtained about 49 days after the first yellow fever vaccination. These receptors originate from a man aged 18 to 29 who received the YFV17D yellow fever vaccine. The CDR3 runs from the conserved cysteine through the conserved F or W. The order of the fields is V gene, clone size, J gene, D gene, CDR3 protein, CDR3 DNA. A D gene is named only where the DNA matches it firmly. The listing skips clone size in some rows; elsewhere it reads once, few, many or a size class.

>TRBV7-6|few|TRBJ2-2|TRBD2
CASILSGGDTGELFF
TGTGCCAGCATCCTGAGCGGGGGTGACACCGGGGAGCTGTTTTTT
>TRBV28|NA|TRBJ2-1|NA
CASSPQGGSYNEQFF
TGTGCCAGCAGTCCCCAGGGCGGCTCCTACAATGAGCAGTTCTTC
>TRBV6-5|few|TRBJ2-1|TRBD1
CASSFFPQTGSHNEQFF
TGTGCCAGCAGTTTTTTCCCCCAGACAGGGTCCCACAATGAGCAGTTCTTC
>TRBV4-3|NA|TRBJ2-3|NA
CASSLKPGTDTQYF
TGCGCCAGCAGCCTCAAACCAGGGACAGATACGCAGTATTTT
>TRBV7-2|few|TRBJ1-5|NA
CASSSTNSPSNQPQHF
TGTGCCAGCAGCTCTACCAACAGTCCAAGCAATCAGCCCCAGCATTTT
>TRBV7-2|NA|TRBJ2-7|TRBD2
CASSPRTSGSYEQYF
TGTGCCAGCAGCCCCCGGACTAGCGGCAGCTACGAGCAGTACTTC
>TRBV7-6|NA|TRBJ2-1|TRBD2
CASSDLAGGPDEQFF
TGTGCCAGCAGCGATCTAGCGGGGGGGCCTGATGAGCAGTTCTTC
>TRBV12-3/TRBV12-4|NA|TRBJ2-1|TRBD1
CASSFEGAVINEQFF
TGTGCCAGCAGTTTTGAGGGGGCCGTAATCAATGAGCAGTTCTTC
>TRBV12-3/TRBV12-4|NA|TRBJ2-7|TRBD1
CASSYPQGVFSYEQYF
TGTGCCAGCAGTTATCCTCAGGGGGTTTTCTCCTACGAGCAGTACTTC
>TRBV12-3/TRBV12-4|NA|TRBJ2-7|NA
CASSWGFGPGSYEQYF
TGTGCCAGCAGTTGGGGCTTTGGACCTGGCTCCTACGAGCAGTACTTC
>TRBV13|few|TRBJ1-4|NA
CASSSTEEVNEKLFF
TGTGCCAGCAGCTCAACCGAGGAAGTAAATGAAAAACTGTTTTTT
>TRBV7-2|few|TRBJ2-5|TRBD2
CASSRGGGKETQYF
TGTGCCAGCAGTCGGGGCGGGGGTAAAGAGACCCAGTACTTC
>TRBV20-1|NA|TRBJ2-5|TRBD2
CSAAPSGVGETQYF
TGCAGTGCCGCACCTAGCGGGGTGGGGGAGACCCAGTACTTC
>TRBV25-1|many|TRBJ2-5|TRBD2
CASSGLAGQETQYF
TGTGCCAGCAGTGGACTAGCGGGGCAAGAGACCCAGTACTTC
>TRBV18|many|TRBJ2-3|NA
CASSSRTSTDTQYF
TGTGCCAGCTCATCGAGGACTAGCACAGATACGCAGTATTTT
>TRBV6-2/TRBV6-3|few|TRBJ1-1|NA
CASSYGPGNTEAFF
TGTGCCAGCAGCTATGGCCCTGGAAACACTGAAGCTTTCTTT
>TRBV7-2|few|TRBJ1-1|TRBD1
CASSYRGPGTEAFF
TGTGCCAGCAGCTACAGGGGGCCGGGCACTGAAGCTTTCTTT
>TRBV4-3|NA|TRBJ2-4|NA
CASSLGNSGPKNIQYF
TGCGCCAGCAGCCTGGGTAATAGCGGACCCAAAAACATTCAGTACTTC
>TRBV4-3|few|TRBJ1-6|TRBD1
CASSQDRTGVSPLHF
TGCGCCAGCAGCCAAGACCGGACAGGTGTTTCACCCCTCCACTTT
>TRBV27|many|TRBJ1-2|NA
CASRRQEDYGYTF
TGTGCCAGCAGACGACAGGAGGACTATGGCTACACCTTC
>TRBV4-3|few|TRBJ2-1|NA
CASSQDGGSYNEQFF
TGCGCCAGCAGCCAAGATGGAGGCTCCTACAATGAGCAGTTCTTC
>TRBV7-9|few|TRBJ2-7|NA
CASSPRGGSSYEQYF
TGTGCCAGCAGCCCCCGCGGAGGGAGCTCCTACGAGCAGTACTTC
>TRBV5-4|NA|TRBJ2-7|TRBD1
CASRQDRGFSYEQYF
TGTGCCAGCCGACAGGACAGGGGGTTTTCCTACGAGCAGTACTTC
>TRBV20-1|many|TRBJ2-3|TRBD1
CSGQGWSTDTQYF
TGCAGTGGACAGGGGTGGAGCACAGATACGCAGTATTTT
>TRBV27|many|TRBJ2-7|NA
CASSSTSSYEQYF
TGTGCCAGCAGTTCCACCTCCTCCTACGAGCAGTACTTC
>TRBV9|few|TRBJ1-5|NA
CASSVGGGNQPQHF
TGTGCCAGCAGCGTAGGCGGGGGCAATCAGCCCCAGCATTTT
>TRBV7-3|NA|TRBJ1-1|NA
CASSLGVSGPGGTEAFF
TGTGCCAGCAGCTTAGGGGTGTCAGGTCCTGGAGGGACTGAAGCTTTCTTT
>TRBV20-1|few|TRBJ2-7|TRBD1
CSALRGPGYEQYF
TGCAGTGCCCTCAGGGGGCCAGGCTACGAGCAGTACTTC
>TRBV5-1|NA|TRBJ2-1|NA
CASSLDDGRQFF
TGCGCCAGCAGCTTGGATGACGGACGGCAGTTCTTC
>TRBV12-3/TRBV12-4|NA|TRBJ2-7|TRBD1
CASSLSPGQGEQYF
TGTGCCAGCAGTTTAAGTCCCGGACAGGGTGAGCAGTACTTC
>TRBV18|NA|TRBJ2-7|TRBD2
CASSPIGTSGGYEQYF
TGTGCCAGCTCACCAATCGGGACTAGCGGGGGGTACGAGCAGTACTTC
>TRBV5-1|few|TRBJ1-2|NA
CASSMVGQYGYTF
TGCGCCAGCAGCATGGTCGGACAGTATGGCTACACCTTC
>TRBV4-1|few|TRBJ1-2|NA
CASSQRGALNPSYTF
TGCGCCAGCAGCCAACGAGGTGCCTTGAACCCGTCCTACACCTTC
>TRBV5-1|few|TRBJ2-1|NA
CASSFYRVSDNEQFF
TGCGCCAGCAGCTTCTACAGGGTGTCGGACAATGAGCAGTTCTTC
>TRBV5-1|many|TRBJ1-1|NA
CASSPRGGTNTEAFF
TGCGCCAGCAGCCCGCGGGGGGGTACGAACACTGAAGCTTTCTTT
>TRBV7-9|NA|TRBJ2-5|NA
CASSSLGRGAETQYF
TGTGCCAGCAGCTCCCTTGGCAGGGGGGCAGAGACCCAGTACTTC
>TRBV6-5|few|TRBJ2-2|NA
CASRAGGELFF
TGTGCCAGCCGTGCGGGCGGGGAGCTGTTTTTT
>TRBV12-3/TRBV12-4|few|TRBJ2-2|NA
CASSLGAGTNTGELFF
TGTGCCAGCAGTTTAGGGGCAGGGACTAACACCGGGGAGCTGTTTTTT
>TRBV3-1|NA|TRBJ2-2|TRBD1
CASIRQGSNTGELFF
TGTGCCAGCATACGACAGGGGAGTAACACCGGGGAGCTGTTTTTT
>TRBV20-1|few|TRBJ1-2|NA
CSANLLYPGSGNYGYTF
TGCAGTGCTAATCTTCTTTATCCCGGATCCGGAAACTATGGCTACACCTTC
>TRBV12-3/TRBV12-4|many|TRBJ2-5|NA
CASSLRSGYQETQYF
TGTGCCAGCAGTTTAAGGTCAGGGTACCAAGAGACCCAGTACTTC
>TRBV4-3|few|TRBJ2-2|TRBD1
CASRGQGNTGELFF
TGCGCCAGCCGAGGACAGGGAAACACCGGGGAGCTGTTTTTT
>TRBV6-6|NA|TRBJ2-5|NA
CASSTPGETQYF
TGTGCCAGCAGTACCCCAGGCGAGACCCAGTACTTC
>TRBV9|few|TRBJ2-3|TRBD2
CASSVVGGRPYTDTQYF
TGTGCCAGCAGCGTAGTTGGCGGGAGACCATACACAGATACGCAGTATTTT
>TRBV7-9|many|TRBJ2-3|TRBD1
CASSWDRATDTQYF
TGTGCCAGCAGCTGGGACAGGGCGACAGATACGCAGTATTTT
>TRBV12-3/TRBV12-4|NA|TRBJ1-5|TRBD1
CASRRQGGGPQHF
TGTGCCAGCAGGCGACAGGGGGGAGGGCCCCAGCATTTT
>TRBV3-1|few|TRBJ2-3|NA
CASPWGTDTQYF
TGTGCCAGCCCCTGGGGGACAGATACGCAGTATTTT
>TRBV7-2|many|TRBJ2-3|NA
CASSIDRTGTDTQYF
TGTGCCAGCAGCATTGATCGGACTGGCACAGATACGCAGTATTTT
>TRBV5-1|few|TRBJ2-3|TRBD2
CASSSTSAGEVATDTQYF
TGCGCCAGCAGCTCGACCTCGGCGGGAGAAGTGGCCACAGATACGCAGTATTTT
>TRBV5-1|NA|TRBJ1-2|NA
CASRGEGIYTF
TGCGCCAGCAGAGGCGAAGGGATCTACACCTTC
>TRBV7-3|few|TRBJ2-3|TRBD2
CASSLGLDSDTQYF
TGTGCCAGCAGCTTAGGACTAGATTCAGATACGCAGTATTTT
>TRBV11-2|few|TRBJ2-3|NA
CASRRLGMAGADTQYF
TGTGCCAGCAGACGCCTAGGGATGGCAGGGGCAGATACGCAGTATTTT
>TRBV6-1|few|TRBJ2-3|TRBD2
CASSSTSVTTDTQYF
TGTGCCAGCAGCTCGACTAGCGTGACCACAGATACGCAGTATTTT
>TRBV11-2|many|TRBJ1-1|NA
CASSLGPYGRSWENTEAFF
TGTGCCAGCAGCTTAGGTCCCTACGGGAGGAGCTGGGAGAACACTGAAGCTTTCTTT
>TRBV10-3|few|TRBJ1-1|NA
CAISGNRDSNTEAFF
TGTGCCATCAGCGGGAACAGGGACTCGAACACTGAAGCTTTCTTT